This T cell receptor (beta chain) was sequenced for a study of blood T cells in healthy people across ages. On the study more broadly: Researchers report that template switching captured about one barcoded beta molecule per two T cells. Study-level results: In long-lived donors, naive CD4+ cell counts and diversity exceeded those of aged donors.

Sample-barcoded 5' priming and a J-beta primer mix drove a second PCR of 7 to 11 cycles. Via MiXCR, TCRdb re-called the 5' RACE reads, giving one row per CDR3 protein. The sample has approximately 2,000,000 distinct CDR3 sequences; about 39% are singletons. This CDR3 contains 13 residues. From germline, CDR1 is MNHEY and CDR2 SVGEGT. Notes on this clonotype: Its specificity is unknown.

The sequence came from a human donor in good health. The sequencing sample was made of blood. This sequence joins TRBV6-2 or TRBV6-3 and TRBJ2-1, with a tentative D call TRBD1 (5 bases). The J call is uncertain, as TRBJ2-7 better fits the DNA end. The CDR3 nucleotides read TGTGCCAGCACCGGTGGGGCCTACAATGAGCAGTACTTC. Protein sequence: CASTGGAYNEQYF.